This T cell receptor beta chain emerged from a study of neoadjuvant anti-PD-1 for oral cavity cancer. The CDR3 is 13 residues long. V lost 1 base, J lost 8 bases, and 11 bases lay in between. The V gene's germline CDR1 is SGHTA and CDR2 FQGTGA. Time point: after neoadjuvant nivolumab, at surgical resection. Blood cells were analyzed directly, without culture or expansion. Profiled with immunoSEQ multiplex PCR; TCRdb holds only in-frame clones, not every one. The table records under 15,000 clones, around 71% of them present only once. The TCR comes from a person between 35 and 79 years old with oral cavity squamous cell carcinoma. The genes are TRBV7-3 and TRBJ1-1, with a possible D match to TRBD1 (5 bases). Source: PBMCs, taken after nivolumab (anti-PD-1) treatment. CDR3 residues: CASSLRSRGEAFF. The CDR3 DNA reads TGTGCCAGCAGCTTAAGATCTCGGGGGGAAGCTTTCTTT.